This T cell receptor beta chain emerged from a study of T-cell reconstitution after alpha-beta-depleted transplantation in children. Unique molecular identifiers tagged the TCRbeta library. TCRdb used MiXCR to reprocess the PCR reads, holding one entry per CDR3 protein. The sample shows about 980,000 distinct CDR3 sequences, about 30% of them seen only once. The CDR3 consists of 14 residues. Trimming took 5 bases from V and 8 from J, leaving 17 bases between them. CDR1 and CDR2 from the germline V gene are SGHTA and FQGNSA. The sequencing used PBMCs, mostly from graft donor cells, collected 360 days after TCRalphabeta/CD19-depleted stem cell transplant. This receptor was obtained from a boy younger than two who had a stem cell transplant for SCID, so the T cells may come from the graft donor. This rearrangement joins TRBV7-2 to TRBJ2-3; D might be TRBD2 (5 bases). In DNA, the CDR3 is TGTGCCAGCAGCAACGCCCCCCCGAGCGGTACGCAGTATTTT. Its protein product is CASSNAPPSGTQYF.